This T cell receptor (beta chain) was found in a study of tumor and adjacent non-tumor tissue in lung cancer. Study-level findings and limits: Tumor tissue had significantly higher TCR diversity than normal lung. In normal lung, the top 100 clones were significantly more dominant than in tumor.

Three rounds of nested PCR, following a modified ARM-PCR protocol, produced the TCRbeta library. TCRdb fed the multiplex PCR reads into MiXCR, producing one record per CDR3 protein. The table lists approximately 150,000 distinct CDR3 sequences, approximately 66% of them singletons. Unmatched junction bases numbered 11, after V lost 2 bases and J lost 7 bases. CDR1 is SQVTM and CDR2 is ANQGSEA in the germline V gene. The CDR3 sequence is 15 residues long. The template was RNA from unsorted bulk tissue. This clonotype has only a few counts. Its specificity is not known. The chain combines TRBV29-1 with TRBJ2-7; 10 bases are a match to TRBD2. The sequenced material came from lung tumor tissue. The sequence came from a man in his fifties or sixties with small cell lung cancer. The CDR3 region is CSVERLAGGNGEQYF. In nucleotides, the CDR3 is TGCAGCGTTGAAAGGTTAGCGGGAGGAAACGGGGAGCAGTACTTC.